The 24 T cell receptor beta chains below were found in one sample sequenced in a study of blood T cell repertoires in COVID-19. Some clones are missing from TCRdb's copy, which holds only in-frame ones; the method was immunoSEQ multiplex PCR. Of 110,000 to 150,000 clones listed, 75% to 90% are singletons. Sequencing used peripheral blood. These receptor sequences come from a man in his 70s who had recovered from COVID-19.

The V call is TRBV29-1, the J call TRBJ2-1, with D perhaps TRBD1 (5 bases). V lost 1 base to trimming and J lost 7 bases, with 17 bases between them. The CDR3 is 15 residues long. Germline CDR1 reads SQVTM; CDR2 reads ANQGSEA. The CDR3 loop reads CSVEGGSGQFNEQFF. The CDR3 DNA sequence: TGCAGCGTTGAAGGCGGATCAGGGCAATTTAATGAGCAGTTCTTC.

The V call is TRBV6-8, the J call TRBJ2-4; perhaps TRBD2 as D (7 bases). The CDR3 consists of 20 residues. From germline, CDR1 is MNHGY and CDR2 SAAAGT. V was cut by 5 bases and J by 0 bases, with 26 bases left in between. The CDR3 DNA reads as TGTGCCAGCAGTAGCCCGGGGGGCTACACCCCGTTTCTAGCCAAAAACATTCAGTACTTC. Protein sequence: CASSSPGGYTPFLAKNIQYF.

V usage is TRBV6-6 and J usage is TRBJ2-1, with 8 bases lining up with TRBD2. CDR3 length: 14 residues. J was trimmed by 7 bases and V by 7 bases; bases with no gene match: 9. Germline V gives CDR1 MNHNY, CDR2 SVGAGI (reference sequence). The CDR3, as DNA: TGTGCCAGCAAACCAGCGGGAGAGAGGAATGAGCAGTTCTTC. Its translation: CASKPAGERNEQFF.

This chain links TRBV3-1 (or the pseudogene TRBV3-2) with TRBJ2-5, with 8 nucleotides matching TRBD2. There are 16 residues in the CDR3. Per germline, CDR1 LGHDT and CDR2 YNNKEL (reference sequence). V was clipped by 1 base and J by 5 bases; unmatched bases: 9. The chain's CDR3 is CASSQVIAGRWETQYF. CDR3 sequence (DNA): TGTGCCAGCAGCCAAGTAATAGCGGGACGCTGGGAGACCCAGTACTTC.

The V gene is TRBV25-1, the J gene TRBJ2-7; unclear D gene. V shed 5 bases and J shed 2 bases, with 13 bases lying between them. Germline assignment: CDR1 MGHDK and CDR2 SYGVNS. This CDR3 contains 14 residues. The DNA for the CDR3 is TGTGCCAGCAGTAAGAGCCTCCCTACCTACGAGCAGTACTTC. It codes for CASSKSLPTYEQYF.

The CDR3 protein is CASSQGRRGRNYEQYF. Here the CDR3 DNA reads TGCGCCAGCAGCCAAGGGCGACGAGGGAGGAACTACGAGCAGTACTTC. The chain has TRBV4-1 and TRBJ2-7; tentatively, D is TRBD2 (6 bases). This CDR3 is 16 amino acids long. Per germline, CDR1 MGHRA and CDR2 YSYEKL. Trimming took off 1 base at V and 3 bases at J, with 16 bases between the two ends.

This clone was detected a few times. J is TRBJ2-7 and V is TRBV4-1; maybe TRBD1 (5 bases). The CDR3 totals 13 residues. Germline lookup yields CDR1 MGHRA and CDR2 YSYEKL. V was cut by 5 bases and J by 4 bases, with 12 bases left in between. This chain's CDR3 is CASSFQGDYEQYF. The CDR3 coding sequence is TGCGCCAGCAGCTTCCAGGGCGATTACGAGCAGTACTTC.

The chain links TRBV19 to TRBJ1-1; D is perhaps TRBD1 (6 bases). Per germline, CDR1 LNHDA and CDR2 SQIVND (reference sequence). The CDR3 contains 17 residues. Trimming took 5 bases from V and 8 from J, leaving 27 bases between them. This chain's CDR3 is CASSPPYYTGRRYEAFF. In DNA, the CDR3 is TGTGCCAGTAGTCCTCCCTACTACACAGGGCGCAGATACGAAGCTTTCTTT.

The gene calls are TRBV27 and TRBJ2-3, with D unclear. V was cut by 0 bases and J by 0 bases, with 10 bases left in between. The CDR3 sequence is 16 residues long. Germline V gene data show CDR1 as MNHEY and CDR2 as SMNVEV (reference sequence). The CDR3 is CASSLSNRGSTDTQYF. The CDR3 DNA sequence: TGTGCCAGCAGTTTATCGAACCGCGGAAGCACAGATACGCAGTATTTT.

This sequence joins TRBV6-5 and TRBJ1-2; the D gene is possibly TRBD1 (6 bases). Germline CDR1 is MNHEY and CDR2 is SVGAGI. The CDR3 spans 13 residues. Between the trimmed V and J ends, which lost 6 bases and 3 bases, there was a span of 11 bases. The CDR3 loop reads CASRPQGHYGYTF. CDR3 DNA sequence: TGTGCCAGCAGGCCGCAGGGGCACTATGGCTACACCTTC.

This clone was seen once. V and J are TRBV4-2 and TRBJ2-5; 7 positions agree with TRBD2. CDR3 length: 16 residues. The germline CDR1 and CDR2 sequences are LGHNA and YNFKEQ. The trim removed 0 bases at V and 5 bases at J, leaving 9 bases unmatched. The CDR3 protein is CASSQDRWEGQETQYF. DNA of the CDR3: TGTGCCAGCAGCCAAGACCGGTGGGAGGGCCAGGAGACCCAGTACTTC.

This sequence joins TRBV9 and TRBJ2-1; TRBD2 matches 8 bases. Losses at the gene ends were 0 bases for V and 4 bases for J; bases not matched to a gene: 6. The CDR3 contains 16 residues. Germline V gene lookup returns CDR1 SGDLS and CDR2 YYNGEE. CDR3 nucleotides: TGTGCCAGCAGCGTAGATACAGCGGGAGCTTACAATGAGCAGTTCTTC. This encodes CASSVDTAGAYNEQFF.

V gene TRBV7-2 combines with J gene TRBJ2-5; D is unresolved. V was pared by 7 bases and J by 5 bases, with 14 bases between. Germline-derived CDR1 and CDR2 are SGHTA and FQGNSA. The CDR3 contains 13 residues. As DNA, the CDR3 is TGTGCCAGCACCCACCCTATTTCCGAGACCCAGTACTTC. The encoded protein is CASTHPISETQYF.

The chain has TRBV12-3 or TRBV12-4 and TRBJ1-6; D uncertain. V was cut by 6 bases and J by 7 bases, with 7 bases left in between. The CDR3 is made up of 12 amino acids. The CDR3 nucleotides read TGTGCCAGCAGCCTAATCAATTCACCCCTCCACTTT. This sequence encodes CASSLINSPLHF.

This chain links TRBV5-5 with TRBJ2-3; unclear D gene. V was cut by 4 bases and J by 1 base, with 13 bases left in between. The CDR3 covers 15 residues. Germline values: CDR1 SGHKS, CDR2 YYEKEE (reference sequence). CDR3 protein: CASSPRFLGTDTQYF. The CDR3 DNA reads TGTGCCAGCAGCCCGCGGTTCCTGGGCACAGATACGCAGTATTTT.

This chain uses TRBV7-3 with TRBJ2-6; 9 bases agree with TRBD1. Germline V gene data show CDR1 as SGHTA and CDR2 as FQGTGA. The CDR3 length is 18 residues. Trimming took 3 bases from V and 0 from J; bases not matched to a gene: 6. The CDR3 spells CASSFGGTGSSGANVLTF. The CDR3 DNA is TGTGCCAGCAGCTTTGGAGGGACAGGGAGCTCTGGGGCCAACGTCCTGACTTTC.

This clone was counted between two and nine times. This rearrangement joins TRBV7-9 to TRBJ1-2; weak D call: TRBD1 (5 bases). Trimming left V 4 bases short and J 8 bases short, with 20 bases between. Germline lookup yields CDR1 SEHNR and CDR2 FQNEAQ (reference sequence). The CDR3 is made up of 15 amino acids. The CDR3: CASSSQAQGAGGYTF. CDR3 nucleotide sequence: TGTGCCAGCAGCTCACAGGCTCAGGGAGCGGGAGGCTACACCTTC.

The chain links TRBV5-1 to TRBJ1-5; 9 positions agree with TRBD1. Germline CDR1 reads SGHRS; CDR2 reads YFSETQ. V dropped 4 bases and J dropped 6; count of bases not matched to a gene: 8. The CDR3 extends over 15 amino acids. This chain's CDR3 is CASSPGTGFVQPQHF. CDR3 DNA sequence: TGCGCCAGCAGCCCCGGGACAGGGTTCGTTCAGCCCCAGCATTTT.

By share, this clone counts as medium-sized. The chain employs TRBV3-1 (or the pseudogene TRBV3-2) and TRBJ1-2; D ambiguous. The CDR3 spans 16 residues. The germline CDR1 and CDR2 sequences are LGHDT and YNNKEL (reference sequence). Trimming pared 0 bases from V and 8 bases from J, leaving 19 bases between. CDR3 sequence (DNA): TGTGCCAGCAGCCAAGATTATAAATGGCCTAGGGAGGGCTACACCTTC. Translating it yields CASSQDYKWPREGYTF.

This chain links TRBV30 with TRBJ1-5, with a tentative D call TRBD1 (6 bases). Germline V gene data show CDR1 as GTSNPN and CDR2 as SVGIG (reference sequence). Between the trimmed V and J ends, which lost 2 bases and 3 bases, there was a span of 11 bases. The CDR3 is 14 residues long. The CDR3, as DNA: TGTGCCTGGAGTACACAGGGTTACAATCAGCCCCAGCATTTT. This codes for CAWSTQGYNQPQHF.

This clone showed up just a few times. The chain has TRBV2 and TRBJ2-7; 9 bases align to TRBD1. Trimming at V came to 6 bases and at J to 3 bases, leaving 6 bases not matched to a gene. The CDR3 loop spans 14 amino acids. Germline V CDR1 and CDR2: SNHLY, FYNNEI. The CDR3 DNA follows: TGTGCCAGCAGCGCCGGGACAGGGAGCTACGAGCAGTACTTC. It is translated as CASSAGTGSYEQYF.

The chain joins TRBV2 to TRBJ2-7; 12 nucleotides align to TRBD2. This CDR3 is built from 13 residues. Losses at the gene ends were 9 bases for V and 6 bases for J; bases not matched to a gene: 6. The germline CDR1 and CDR2 sequences are SNHLY and FYNNEI. The CDR3 spells CARRLAGAREQYF. CDR3 sequence (DNA): TGTGCCAGAAGACTAGCGGGAGCACGCGAGCAGTACTTC.

This clone was counted a single time. This rearrangement joins TRBV5-1 to TRBJ2-7; 8 nucleotides agree with TRBD2. The CDR3 has 13 residues. V was clipped by 3 bases and J by 4 bases; unmatched bases: 3. From germline, CDR1 is SGHRS and CDR2 YFSETQ. The chain's CDR3 is CASSSGLAYEQYF. DNA of the CDR3: TGCGCCAGCAGCTCAGGACTAGCTTACGAGCAGTACTTC.

This clone was observed a few times. J is TRBJ1-1 and V is TRBV2; D may be TRBD1 (6 bases). Germline CDR1 is SNHLY and CDR2 is FYNNEI. The V and J ends lost 7 bases and 6 bases respectively, with 12 bases between them. The CDR3 sequence is 12 residues long. The CDR3 nucleotides are TGTGCCAGCATGGGATCAGGGGCTGAAGCTTTCTTT. It translates to CASMGSGAEAFF.